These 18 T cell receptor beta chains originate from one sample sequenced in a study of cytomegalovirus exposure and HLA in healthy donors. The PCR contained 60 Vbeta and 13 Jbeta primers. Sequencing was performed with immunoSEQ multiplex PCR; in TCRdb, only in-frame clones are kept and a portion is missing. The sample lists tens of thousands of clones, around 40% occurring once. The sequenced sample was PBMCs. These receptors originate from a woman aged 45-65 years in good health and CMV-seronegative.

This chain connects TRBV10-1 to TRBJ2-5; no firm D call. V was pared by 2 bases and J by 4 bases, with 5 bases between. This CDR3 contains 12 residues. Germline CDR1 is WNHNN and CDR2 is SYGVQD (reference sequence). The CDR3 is CASSEVAETQYF. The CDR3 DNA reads TGCGCCAGCAGTGAGGTGGCAGAGACCCAGTACTTC.

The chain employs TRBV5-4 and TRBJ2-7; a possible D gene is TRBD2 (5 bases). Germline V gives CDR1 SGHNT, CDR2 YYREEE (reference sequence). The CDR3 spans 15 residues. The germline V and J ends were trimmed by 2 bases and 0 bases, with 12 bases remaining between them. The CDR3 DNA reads TGTGCCAGCAGCTTCGGAGGATACAGCTCCTACGAGCAGTACTTC. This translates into CASSFGGYSSYEQYF.

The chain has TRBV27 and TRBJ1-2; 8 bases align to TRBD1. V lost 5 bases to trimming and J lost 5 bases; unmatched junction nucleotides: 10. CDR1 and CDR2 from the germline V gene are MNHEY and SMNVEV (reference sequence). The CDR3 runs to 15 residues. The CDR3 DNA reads TGTGCCAGCAGTCGGCTTTCAGGGGGCGGGTATGGCTACACCTTC. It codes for CASSRLSGGGYGYTF.

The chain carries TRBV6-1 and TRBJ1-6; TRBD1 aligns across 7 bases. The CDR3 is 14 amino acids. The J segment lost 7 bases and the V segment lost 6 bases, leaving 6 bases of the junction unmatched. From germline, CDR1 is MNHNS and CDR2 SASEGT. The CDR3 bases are TGTGCCAGCAGCCCGGGACAGAAGAATTCACCCCTCCACTTT. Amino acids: CASSPGQKNSPLHF.

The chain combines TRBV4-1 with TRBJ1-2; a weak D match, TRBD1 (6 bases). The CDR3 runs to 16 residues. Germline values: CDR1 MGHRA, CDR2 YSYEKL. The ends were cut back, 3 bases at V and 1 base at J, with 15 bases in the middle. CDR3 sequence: CASSQGGGKVNYGYTF. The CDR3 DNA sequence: TGCGCCAGCAGCCAGGGGGGGGGCAAAGTTAACTATGGCTACACCTTC.

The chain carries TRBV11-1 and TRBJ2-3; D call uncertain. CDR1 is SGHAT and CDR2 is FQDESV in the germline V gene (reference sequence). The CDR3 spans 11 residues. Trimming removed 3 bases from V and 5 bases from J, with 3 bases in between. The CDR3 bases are TGTGCCAGCAGCTTCGGAGATACGCAGTATTTT. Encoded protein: CASSFGDTQYF.

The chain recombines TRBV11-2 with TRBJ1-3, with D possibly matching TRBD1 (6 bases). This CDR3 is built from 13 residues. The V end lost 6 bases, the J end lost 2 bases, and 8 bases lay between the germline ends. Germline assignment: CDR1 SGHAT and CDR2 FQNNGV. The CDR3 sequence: CASRTGAGNTIYF. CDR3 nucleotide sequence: TGTGCCAGCAGGACAGGAGCTGGAAACACCATATATTTT.

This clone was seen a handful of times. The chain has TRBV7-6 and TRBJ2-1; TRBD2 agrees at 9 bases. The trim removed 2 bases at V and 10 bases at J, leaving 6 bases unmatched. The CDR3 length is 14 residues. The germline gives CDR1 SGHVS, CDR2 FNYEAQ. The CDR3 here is CASSLPAGGLEQFF. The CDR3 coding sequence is TGTGCCAGCAGCTTACCAGCGGGAGGCCTCGAGCAGTTCTTC.

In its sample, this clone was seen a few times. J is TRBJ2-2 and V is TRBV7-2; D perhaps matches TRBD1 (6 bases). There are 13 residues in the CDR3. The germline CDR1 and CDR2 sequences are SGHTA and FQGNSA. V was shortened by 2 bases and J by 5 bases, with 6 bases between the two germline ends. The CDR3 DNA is TGTGCCAGCAGCTTACAGGGGACCGGGGAGCTGTTTTTT. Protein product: CASSLQGTGELFF. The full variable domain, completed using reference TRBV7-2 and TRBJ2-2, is GAGVSQSPSNKVTEKGKDVELRCDPISGHTALYWYRQSLGQGLEFLIYFQGNSAPDKSGLPSDRFSAERTGGSVSTLTIQRTQQEDSAVYLCASSLQGTGELFFGEGSRLTVL.

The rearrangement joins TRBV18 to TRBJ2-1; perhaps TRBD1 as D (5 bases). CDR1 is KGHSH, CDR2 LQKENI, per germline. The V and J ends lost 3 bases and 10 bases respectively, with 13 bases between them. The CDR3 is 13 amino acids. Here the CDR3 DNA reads TGTGCCAGCTCACCCGGGTCTAACAGGGAGCAGTTCTTC. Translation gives CASSPGSNREQFF.

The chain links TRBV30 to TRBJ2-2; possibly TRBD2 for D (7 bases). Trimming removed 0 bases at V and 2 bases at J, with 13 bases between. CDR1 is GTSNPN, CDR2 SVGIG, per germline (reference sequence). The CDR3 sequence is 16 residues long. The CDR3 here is CAWSVPGGGNTGELFF. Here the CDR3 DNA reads TGTGCCTGGAGTGTACCTGGCGGGGGCAACACCGGGGAGCTGTTTTTT.

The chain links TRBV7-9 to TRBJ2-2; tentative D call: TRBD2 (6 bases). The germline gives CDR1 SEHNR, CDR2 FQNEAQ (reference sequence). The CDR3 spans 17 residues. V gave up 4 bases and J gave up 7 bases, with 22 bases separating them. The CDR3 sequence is CASSSRGSPGRGGELFF. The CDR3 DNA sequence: TGTGCCAGCAGCTCCCGAGGGTCGCCAGGGCGGGGCGGGGAGCTGTTTTTT.

CDR3 amino acids: CASSRIGGGTGELFF. In DNA, the CDR3 is TGTGCCAGTAGTAGGATCGGGGGAGGTACCGGGGAGCTGTTTTTT. This sequence joins TRBV19 and TRBJ2-2, with D possibly matching TRBD2 (6 bases). The ends were cut back, 4 bases at V and 5 bases at J, with 14 bases in the middle. The CDR3 has 15 amino acids. Germline-derived CDR1 and CDR2 are LNHDA and SQIVND (reference sequence).

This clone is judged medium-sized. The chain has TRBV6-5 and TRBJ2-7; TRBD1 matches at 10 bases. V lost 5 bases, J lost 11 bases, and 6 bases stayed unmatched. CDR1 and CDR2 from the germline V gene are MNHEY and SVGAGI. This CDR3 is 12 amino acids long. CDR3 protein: CASSPDRGIEYF. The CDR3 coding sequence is TGTGCCAGCAGTCCGGACAGGGGGATTGAGTACTTC.

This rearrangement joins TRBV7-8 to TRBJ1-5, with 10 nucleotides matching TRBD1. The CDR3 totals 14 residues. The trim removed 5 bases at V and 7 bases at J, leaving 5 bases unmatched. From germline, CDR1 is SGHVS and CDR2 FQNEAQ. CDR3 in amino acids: CASSETGGGQPQHF. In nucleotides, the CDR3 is TGTGCCAGCAGCGAGACAGGGGGCGGGCAGCCCCAGCATTTT. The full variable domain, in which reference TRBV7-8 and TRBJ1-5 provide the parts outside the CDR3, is GAGVSQSPRYKVAKRGQDVALRCDPISGHVSLFWYQQALGQGPEFLTYFQNEAQLDKSGLPSDRFFAERPEGSVSTLKIQRTQQEDSAVYLCASSETGGGQPQHFGDGTRLSIL.

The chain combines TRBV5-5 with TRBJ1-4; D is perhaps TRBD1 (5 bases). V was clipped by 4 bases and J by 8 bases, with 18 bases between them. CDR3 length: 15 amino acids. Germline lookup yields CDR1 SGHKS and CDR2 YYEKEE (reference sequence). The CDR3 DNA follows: TGTGCCAGCAGCCGCTCGGGGGGACTGGGAGAAAAACTGTTTTTT. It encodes CASSRSGGLGEKLFF.

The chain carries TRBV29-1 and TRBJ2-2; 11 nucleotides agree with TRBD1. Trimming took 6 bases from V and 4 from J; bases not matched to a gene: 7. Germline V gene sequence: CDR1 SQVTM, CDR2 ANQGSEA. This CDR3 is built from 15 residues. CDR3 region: CSVLPGQGGTGELFF. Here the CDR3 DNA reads TGCAGCGTCTTGCCGGGACAGGGGGGCACCGGGGAGCTGTTTTTT.

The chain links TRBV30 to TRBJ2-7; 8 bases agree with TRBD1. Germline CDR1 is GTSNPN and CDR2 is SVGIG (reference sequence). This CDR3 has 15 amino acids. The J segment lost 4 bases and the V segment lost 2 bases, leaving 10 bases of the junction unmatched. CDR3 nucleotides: TGTGCCTGGAGTAGGTTTGGGACAGGTCTTTACGAGCAGTACTTC. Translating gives CAWSRFGTGLYEQYF.